These 22 T cell receptor beta chains originate from one sample sequenced in a study of T cell changes during pregnancy in multiple sclerosis. The data were produced by immunoSEQ multiplex PCR, yet TCRdb's version contains in-frame clones alone and is incomplete. The data contain 25,000 to 35,000 clones, 80% to 90% of them singletons. This specimen consisted of CD4+ T cells from peripheral blood mononuclear cells, obtained in the first trimester of pregnancy. These TCRs come from a female donor in good health, enrolled as a control in a pregnancy study.

This clone was seen once. The chain recombines TRBV5-1 with TRBJ2-3, with 10 bases aligning to TRBD2. Germline V gene sequence: CDR1 SGHRS, CDR2 YFSETQ. The CDR3 covers 19 residues. Losses at the gene ends were 3 bases for V and 3 bases for J; bases not matched to a gene: 16. Here the CDR3 DNA reads TGCGCCAGCAGCTCCGGAGGTGGGCTAGCGGGGGTGGGAACAGATACGCAGTATTTT. Its translation is CASSSGGGLAGVGTDTQYF.

The chain joins TRBV19 to TRBJ1-2; tentatively, D is TRBD1 (6 bases). Trimming pared 3 bases from V and 4 bases from J, leaving 15 bases between. Germline values: CDR1 LNHDA, CDR2 SQIVND (reference sequence). CDR3 length: 15 amino acids. As DNA, the CDR3 is TGTGCCAGTAGTATCTTGGGGGCCTATCGCTATGGCTACACCTTC. Amino acid sequence: CASSILGAYRYGYTF. Complete variable domain (other parts from reference TRBV19 and TRBJ1-2): DGGITQSPKYLFRKEGQNVTLSCEQNLNHDAMYWYRQDPGQGLRLIYYSQIVNDFQKGDIAEGYSVSREKKESFPLTVTSAQKNPTAFYLCASSILGAYRYGYTFGSGTRLTVV.

This clone was counted a single time. V gene TRBV15 combines with J gene TRBJ2-1; 11 positions agree with TRBD1. Losses at the gene ends were 3 bases for V and 3 bases for J; bases not matched to a gene: 7. Germline V lookup: CDR1 LNHNV, CDR2 YYDKDF (reference sequence). CDR3 length: 17 residues. The CDR3 here is CATSRWTGGANYNEQFF. The CDR3, as DNA: TGTGCCACCAGCAGGTGGACAGGGGGCGCCAACTACAATGAGCAGTTCTTC.

In DNA, the CDR3 is TGTGCCAGCAGCTTGAGTGGCACGGGCTATGGCTACACCTTC. Amino acid sequence: CASSLSGTGYGYTF. The chain joins TRBV5-8 to TRBJ1-2, with D unclear. Germline CDR1 SGHTS, CDR2 YDEGEE. V dropped 1 base and J dropped 4 bases, with 11 bases sitting between them. The CDR3 has 14 residues.

Written as DNA, the CDR3 is TGTGCCAGCTCACCGAATCCAGGGGGAAACGGTCAGCCCCAGCATTTT. Its translation: CASSPNPGGNGQPQHF. J is TRBJ1-5 and V is TRBV18, with 7 bases identical to TRBD1. J lost 6 bases, V lost 3 bases, and 11 bases had no gene match. Germline values: CDR1 KGHSH, CDR2 LQKENI. The CDR3 is 16 residues long.

V usage is TRBV30 and J usage is TRBJ2-2; TRBD2 agrees at 9 bases. With 4 bases clipped from V and 6 bases from J, the junction kept 6 bases outside the gene matches. Germline CDR1 and CDR2: GTSNPN and SVGIG (reference sequence). The CDR3 spans 14 residues. DNA for the CDR3: TGTGCCTGGAAATTGGCGGGGGGGCCCGGGGAGCTGTTTTTT. It encodes CAWKLAGGPGELFF.

This chain links TRBV5-1 with TRBJ1-2; no definite D call. Germline CDR1 reads SGHRS; CDR2 reads YFSETQ. The CDR3 runs 13 residues. V was pared by 0 bases and J by 2 bases, with 5 bases between. The CDR3: CASSLEQNYGYTF. The CDR3 DNA sequence: TGCGCCAGCAGCTTGGAACAGAACTATGGCTACACCTTC. Variable domain in full (rest from reference TRBV5-1 and TRBJ1-2): KAGVTQTPRYLIKTRGQQVTLSCSPISGHRSVSWYQQTPGQGLQFLFEYFSETQRNKGNFPGRFSGRQFSNSRSEMNVSTLELGDSALYLCASSLEQNYGYTFGSGTRLTVV.

The chain combines TRBV9 with TRBJ2-7, with 8 nucleotides matching TRBD2. Germline V gene sequence: CDR1 SGDLS, CDR2 YYNGEE. The V and J ends lost 3 bases and 4 bases, in that order; junction bases with no gene match: 12. This CDR3 is built from 16 residues. The CDR3 DNA sequence: TGTGCCAGCAGCGCCGGGTTGGGCGGGGGGACTTACGAGCAGTACTTC. Its translation is CASSAGLGGGTYEQYF.

The chain employs TRBV11-3 and TRBJ1-1; no reliable D call. The CDR3 covers 12 residues. Trimming cost V 3 bases and J 8 bases, with 10 bases left between them. Looked up from germline, CDR1 is SGHNT and CDR2 is YENEEA. The CDR3 region is CASSFGTEEAFF. The CDR3 region has the DNA TGTGCCAGCAGCTTCGGTACAGAAGAAGCTTTCTTT. Full variable domain (rest looked up from reference TRBV11-3 and TRBJ1-1): EAGVVQSPRYKIIEKKQPVAFWCNPISGHNTLYWYLQNLGQGPELLIRYENEEAVDDSQLPKDRFSAERLKGVDSTLKIQPAELGDSAVYLCASSFGTEEAFFGQGTRLTVV.

A note on this clone: The same CDR3 also results from other DNA sequences found in this sample. The chain recombines TRBV25-1 with TRBJ1-4; 12 nucleotides line up with TRBD1. CDR3 length: 17 residues. The V gene's germline CDR1 is MGHDK and CDR2 SYGVNS. The V and J ends lost 0 bases and 8 bases, in that order; junction bases with no gene match: 7. This CDR3 reads CASSEYRGTGGREKLFF. The CDR3, as DNA: TGTGCCAGCAGTGAATATCGGGGGACAGGGGGCCGAGAAAAACTGTTTTTT.

The V and J genes are TRBV19 and TRBJ2-3; unclear D gene. Germline V gene lookup returns CDR1 LNHDA and CDR2 SQIVND (reference sequence). The CDR3 spans 14 residues. V lost 6 bases, J lost 2 bases, and 12 bases lay in between. The CDR3 loop is CASSYSRDTDTQYF. The DNA for the CDR3 is TGTGCCAGTAGCTACTCGCGAGACACAGATACGCAGTATTTT.

This clone was recorded a few times. Other DNA sequences within the sample encode an identical CDR3. The V and J genes are TRBV29-1 and TRBJ1-5, with TRBD1 matching 12 bases. V trimming: 5 bases; J trimming: 7 bases; junction bases outside the gene matches: 6. This CDR3 is built from 14 residues. Germline V gene lookup returns CDR1 SQVTM and CDR2 ANQGSEA. CDR3 in amino acids: CSVSGTGGGQPQHF. DNA of the CDR3: TGCAGCGTTTCCGGGACAGGGGGCGGGCAGCCCCAGCATTTT.

DNA of the CDR3: TGTGCCAGCAGCTTAACAGCCGGGGAGCTGTTTTTT. As protein: CASSLTAGELFF. V gene TRBV7-2 combines with J gene TRBJ2-2; D ambiguous. V lost 2 bases to trimming and J lost 6 bases, with 4 bases between them. Germline V lookup: CDR1 SGHTA, CDR2 FQGNSA. The CDR3 is 12 amino acids.

The gene calls are TRBV5-1 and TRBJ1-1; D possibly corresponds to TRBD1 (5 bases). The germline V gene encodes CDR1 SGHRS and CDR2 YFSETQ. V lost 0 bases, J lost 2 bases, and 11 bases lay in between. This CDR3 region has 15 residues. The CDR3 sequence: CASSLGQTLNTEAFF. Here the CDR3 DNA reads TGCGCCAGCAGCTTGGGACAGACATTAAACACTGAAGCTTTCTTT. Looking up the rest from reference TRBV5-1 and TRBJ1-1 gives the full variable domain: KAGVTQTPRYLIKTRGQQVTLSCSPISGHRSVSWYQQTPGQGLQFLFEYFSETQRNKGNFPGRFSGRQFSNSRSEMNVSTLELGDSALYLCASSLGQTLNTEAFFGQGTRLTVV.

The V gene is TRBV6-1, the J gene TRBJ2-1; D is uncertain. The V end was cut by 4 bases, the J end by 5 bases, with 15 bases between. The CDR3 consists of 15 residues. CDR1 and CDR2 (germline): MNHNS, SASEGT. The CDR3 nucleotides read TGTGCCAGCAGTGGTTGGGCTACGTTCGACAATGAGCAGTTCTTC. It yields the protein CASSGWATFDNEQFF.

This chain uses TRBV15 with TRBJ1-1, with D tentatively TRBD1 (6 bases). V lost 0 bases to trimming and J lost 6 bases, with 11 bases between them. The CDR3 sequence is 14 residues long. CDR1 and CDR2 from the germline V gene are LNHNV and YYDKDF (reference sequence). The CDR3 coding sequence is TGTGCCACCAGCAGAGATAGGACAGCTGCTGAAGCTTTCTTT. It codes for CATSRDRTAAEAFF.

The chain employs TRBV6-5 and TRBJ1-1; 8 positions match TRBD1. The V segment lost 6 bases and the J segment 5 bases; nucleotides outside the gene matches: 5. CDR3 length: 13 amino acids. The germline CDR1 and CDR2 sequences are MNHEY and SVGAGI. CDR3 in amino acids: CASRPTGETEAFF. CDR3 in DNA: TGTGCCAGCAGGCCGACAGGGGAGACTGAAGCTTTCTTT.

V gene TRBV7-9 combines with J gene TRBJ2-1; 10 nucleotides line up with TRBD1. CDR1 is SEHNR, CDR2 FQNEAQ, per germline (reference sequence). V trimming: 8 bases; J trimming: 8 bases; junction bases outside the gene matches: 18. The CDR3 sequence is 17 residues long. The CDR3 spells CASRGTDRGLTGDEQFF. The CDR3 DNA reads as TGTGCCAGCCGGGGGACCGACAGGGGGCTCACGGGGGATGAGCAGTTCTTC.

The V gene is TRBV4-1, the J gene TRBJ2-5; TRBD2 aligns across 8 bases. V lost 4 bases to trimming and J lost 2 bases; unmatched junction nucleotides: 9. This CDR3 region has 16 residues. Germline V lookup: CDR1 MGHRA, CDR2 YSYEKL. CDR3 residues: CASSRTGAGEQETQYF. The CDR3 DNA is TGCGCCAGCAGCCGTACGGGAGCGGGGGAACAAGAGACCCAGTACTTC.

The sample holds one count of this clone. The rearrangement joins TRBV15 to TRBJ2-7; 10 nucleotides match TRBD1. The CDR3 has 14 residues. With 5 bases clipped from V and 2 bases from J, the junction kept 3 bases outside the gene matches. Germline V gives CDR1 LNHNV, CDR2 YYDKDF (reference sequence). CDR3 DNA sequence: TGTGCCACCAGCGGACAGGGGGGCGCCTACGAGCAGTACTTC. It translates to CATSGQGGAYEQYF.

The chain links TRBV5-4 to TRBJ2-7, with D possibly matching TRBD2 (7 bases). This CDR3 region has 15 residues. Trimming left V 0 bases short and J 7 bases short, with 17 bases between. CDR1 and CDR2 (germline): SGHNT, YYREEE (reference sequence). The CDR3 protein is CASSLGQGRGSEQYF. The CDR3 coding sequence is TGTGCCAGCAGCTTGGGGCAGGGGAGGGGAAGTGAGCAGTACTTC. The complete variable domain, with remaining parts taken from reference TRBV5-4 and TRBJ2-7, reads ETGVTQSPTHLIKTRGQQVTLRCSSQSGHNTVSWYQQALGQGPQFIFQYYREEENGRGNFPPRFSGLQFPNYSSELNVNALELDDSALYLCASSLGQGRGSEQYFGPGTRLTVT.

CDR3 sequence: CASSLAPGTDTQYF. Here the CDR3 DNA reads TGCGCCAGCAGCTTGGCCCCAGGGACAGATACGCAGTATTTT. The chain combines TRBV5-1 with TRBJ2-3, with D perhaps TRBD1 (5 bases). Germline loops: CDR1 SGHRS, CDR2 YFSETQ. The CDR3 has 14 residues. Trimming cost V 0 bases and J 3 bases, with 8 bases left between them.